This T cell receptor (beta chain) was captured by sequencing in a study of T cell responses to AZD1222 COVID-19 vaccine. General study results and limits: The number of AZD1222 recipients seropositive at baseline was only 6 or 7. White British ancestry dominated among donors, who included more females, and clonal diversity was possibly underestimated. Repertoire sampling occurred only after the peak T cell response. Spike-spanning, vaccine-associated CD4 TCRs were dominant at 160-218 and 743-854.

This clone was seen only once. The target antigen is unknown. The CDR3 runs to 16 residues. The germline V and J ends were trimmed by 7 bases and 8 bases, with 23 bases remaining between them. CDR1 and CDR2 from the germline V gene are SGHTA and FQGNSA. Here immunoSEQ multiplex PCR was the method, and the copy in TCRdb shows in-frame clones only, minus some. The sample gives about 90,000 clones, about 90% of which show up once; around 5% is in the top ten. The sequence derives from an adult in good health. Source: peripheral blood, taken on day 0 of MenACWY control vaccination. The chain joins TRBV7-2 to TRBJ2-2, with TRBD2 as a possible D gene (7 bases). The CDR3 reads CASTPWGGAKPGELFF. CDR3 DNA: TGTGCCAGCACCCCGTGGGGGGGGGCTAAACCTGGGGAGCTGTTTTTT.